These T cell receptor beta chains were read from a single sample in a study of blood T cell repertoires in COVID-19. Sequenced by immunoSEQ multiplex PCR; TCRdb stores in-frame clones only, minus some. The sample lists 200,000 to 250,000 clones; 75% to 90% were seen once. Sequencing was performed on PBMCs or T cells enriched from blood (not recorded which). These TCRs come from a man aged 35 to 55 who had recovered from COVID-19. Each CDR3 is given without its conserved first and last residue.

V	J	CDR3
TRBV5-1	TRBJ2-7	ASSLPGTGLDEQY
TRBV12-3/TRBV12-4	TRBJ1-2	ASSYHRGYT
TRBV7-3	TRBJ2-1	ASSPRDANEQF
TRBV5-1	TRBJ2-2	ASSRTGDPGELF
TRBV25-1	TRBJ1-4	ASSPSGGGAREKLF
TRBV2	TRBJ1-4	ASSAAGRGTNEKLF
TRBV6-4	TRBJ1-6	ASSTGTGANSPLH
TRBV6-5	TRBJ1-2	ASGQGVYGYT
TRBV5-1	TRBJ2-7	ASSLYGGALYEQY
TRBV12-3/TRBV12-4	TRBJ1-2	ASRLRQGDGYT
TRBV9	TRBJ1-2	ASSVLGQGDYGYT
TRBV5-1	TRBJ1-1	ASSLSRDTEAF
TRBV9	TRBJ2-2	ASSAGTGDTGELF
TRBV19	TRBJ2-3	ASGGQGAGDTQY
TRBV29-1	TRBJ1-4	SVEWREKLF
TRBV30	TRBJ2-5	AWSSLSGTQY
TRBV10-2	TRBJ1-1	ASSWTSRNTEAF
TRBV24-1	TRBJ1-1	ATSSGRANTEAF
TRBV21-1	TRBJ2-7	ASSLLSYEQY
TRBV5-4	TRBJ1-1	ASSFEGSEF
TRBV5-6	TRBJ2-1	ASSEGGVSQF
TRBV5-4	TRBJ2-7	ASSFPGTELY
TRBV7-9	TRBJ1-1	ASSSGDSAEAF
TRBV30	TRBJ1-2	AWRERGSANYGYT
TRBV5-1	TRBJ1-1	ASSLGGEGRKSEAF
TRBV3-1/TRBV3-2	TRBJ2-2	ASSHGIGHTGELF
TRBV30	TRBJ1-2	AWSDFYIFDGYT
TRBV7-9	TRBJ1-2	ASSQGTGVSGYT
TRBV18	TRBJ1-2	ASSLLGQGKEYGYT
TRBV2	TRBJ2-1	ASSEMRLAGESEQF
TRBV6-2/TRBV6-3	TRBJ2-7	ASSSAGTGAYEQY
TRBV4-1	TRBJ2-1	ASSQAGTGLGNEQF
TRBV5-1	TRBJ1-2	ASSLEGRGPNYGYT
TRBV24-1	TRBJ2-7	ATSEGRANYEQY
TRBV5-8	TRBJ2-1	ASSFLSTRSYNEQF
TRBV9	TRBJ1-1	ASSVEGRGNTEAF
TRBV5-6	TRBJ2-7	ASSLTSSPPPYEQY
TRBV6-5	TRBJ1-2	ASNWSSRRSYGYT
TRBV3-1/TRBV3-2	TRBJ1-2	ASSQWGTVNYGYT
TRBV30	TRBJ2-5	ASLTSGGPTQY
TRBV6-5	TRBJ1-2	ASRRTGPGGYGYT
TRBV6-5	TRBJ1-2	ASSPGGRPGGYT
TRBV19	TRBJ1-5	ASSLRGQGFNQPQH
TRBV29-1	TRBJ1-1	SVDRGGTEAF
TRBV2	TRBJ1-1	ASIKDRGRGTEAF
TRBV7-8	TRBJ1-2	ASSLEWTVDYGYT
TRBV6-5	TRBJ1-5	ASRPTGSNQPQH
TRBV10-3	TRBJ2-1	AISLSSGVFF
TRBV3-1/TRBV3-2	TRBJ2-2	ASSQSYTGELF
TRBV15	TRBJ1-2	ATSRRQGANGYT
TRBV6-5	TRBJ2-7	ASSYNRATYEQY
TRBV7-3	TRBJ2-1	ASSLTWTSGYNEQF
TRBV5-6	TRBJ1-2	ASSPGQGLNYGYT
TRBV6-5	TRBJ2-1	ASKRGASGFREQF
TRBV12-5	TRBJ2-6	ASGSGGAGANVLT
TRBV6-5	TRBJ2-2	ASTHDTNTGELF
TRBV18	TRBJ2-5	ASSQSSGTSGQTQY
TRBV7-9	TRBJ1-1	ASSLLATEAF
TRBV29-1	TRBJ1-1	SVGEQTNTEAF